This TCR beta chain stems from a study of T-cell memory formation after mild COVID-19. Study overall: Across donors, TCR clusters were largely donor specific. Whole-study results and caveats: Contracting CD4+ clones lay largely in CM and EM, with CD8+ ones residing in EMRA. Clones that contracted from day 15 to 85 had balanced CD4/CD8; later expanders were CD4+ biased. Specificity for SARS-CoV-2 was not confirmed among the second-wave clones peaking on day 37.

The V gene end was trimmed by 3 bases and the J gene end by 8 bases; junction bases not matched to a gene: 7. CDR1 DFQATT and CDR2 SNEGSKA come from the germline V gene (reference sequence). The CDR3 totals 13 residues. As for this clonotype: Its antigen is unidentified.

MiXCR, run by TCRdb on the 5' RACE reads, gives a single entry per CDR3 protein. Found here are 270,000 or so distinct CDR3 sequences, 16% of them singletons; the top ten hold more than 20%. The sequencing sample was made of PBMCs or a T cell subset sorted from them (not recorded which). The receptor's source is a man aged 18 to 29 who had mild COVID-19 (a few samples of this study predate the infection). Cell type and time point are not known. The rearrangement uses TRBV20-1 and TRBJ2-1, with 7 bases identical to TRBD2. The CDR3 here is CSARFRGDHEQFF. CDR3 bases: TGCAGTGCTAGGTTCCGGGGGGACCATGAGCAGTTCTTC.